The 21 T cell receptor beta chains given below trace back to one sample, sequenced in a study of T cell responses to AZD1222 COVID-19 vaccine. Using immunoSEQ multiplex PCR, the repertoire was profiled, and TCRdb retains in-frame clones only, with some absent. The profile shows roughly 200,000 clones, roughly 88% of them singletons. This specimen consisted of peripheral blood, obtained on day 0 of AZD1222 vaccination. The receptors were sampled from an adult in good health.

The chain combines TRBV4-3 with TRBJ1-4; 8 bases map to TRBD1. V lost 1 base, J lost 5 bases, and 3 bases stayed unmatched. The germline gives CDR1 LGHNA, CDR2 YSLEER. There are 15 residues in the CDR3. DNA for the CDR3: TGCGCCAGCAGCCAAGGGACAGGGAGGAATGAAAAACTGTTTTTT. Its protein is CASSQGTGRNEKLFF.

J is TRBJ2-5 and V is TRBV19; D gene uncertain. Trimming left V 7 bases short and J 2 bases short, with 11 bases between. Germline assignment: CDR1 LNHDA and CDR2 SQIVND (reference sequence). The CDR3 loop spans 13 amino acids. CDR3 sequence reads: CASKADSQETQYF. The CDR3 DNA follows: TGTGCCAGTAAGGCAGATTCTCAAGAGACCCAGTACTTC.

V usage is TRBV11-2 and J usage is TRBJ2-5; the match to TRBD2 covers 9 bases. Looked up from germline, CDR1 is SGHAT and CDR2 is FQNNGV. The CDR3 length is 15 residues. J was trimmed by 9 bases and V by 0 bases; bases with no gene match: 8. The chain's CDR3 is CASSLEVAGDRAQYF. CDR3 in DNA: TGTGCCAGCAGCTTAGAGGTAGCGGGGGACCGGGCCCAGTACTTC.

The rearrangement uses TRBV11-1 and TRBJ1-2, with TRBD1 identical over 11 bases. The CDR3 sequence is 15 residues long. The J segment lost 7 bases and the V segment lost 5 bases, leaving 9 bases of the junction unmatched. The germline CDR1 and CDR2 sequences are SGHAT and FQDESV (reference sequence). Here the CDR3 reads CASSPPGQGGSGYTF. The CDR3 coding sequence is TGTGCCAGCAGCCCGCCGGGACAGGGGGGTTCTGGCTACACCTTC.

This chain uses TRBV19 with TRBJ1-4, with 7 bases identical to TRBD1. The junction had 12 bases not matched to a gene; V was cut back by 6 bases and J by 5 bases. This CDR3 region has 16 residues. CDR1 and CDR2 (germline): LNHDA, SQIVND (reference sequence). CDR3 sequence reads: CASSRDSKRGNEKLFF. DNA for the CDR3: TGTGCCAGTAGCCGGGACAGTAAAAGGGGGAATGAAAAACTGTTTTTT.

The chain carries TRBV3-1 (or the pseudogene TRBV3-2) and TRBJ2-7; D ambiguous. V lost 1 base to trimming and J lost 2 bases, with 9 bases between them. Germline V gene lookup returns CDR1 LGHDT and CDR2 YNNKEL (reference sequence). The CDR3 is made up of 14 amino acids. CDR3 bases: TGTGCCAGCAGCCAAGTAGGAGTACCCTACGAGCAGTACTTC. This translates into CASSQVGVPYEQYF.

The chain uses TRBV30 and TRBJ2-7, with 10 bases aligning to TRBD1. Looked up from germline, CDR1 is GTSNPN and CDR2 is SVGIG (reference sequence). V dropped 2 bases and J dropped 4; count of bases not matched to a gene: 5. CDR3 length: 14 residues. CDR3 loop: CAWSMGTGEYEQYF. CDR3 nucleotide sequence: TGTGCCTGGAGTATGGGGACAGGGGAGTACGAGCAGTACTTC.

The chain employs TRBV5-1 and TRBJ2-6, with D possibly called TRBD1 or TRBD2 (5 bases each). This CDR3 spans 16 amino acids. Germline V gene sequence: CDR1 SGHRS, CDR2 YFSETQ. Trimming removed 3 bases from V and 0 bases from J, with 10 bases in between. Here the CDR3 reads CASSSRDVSGANVLTF. The CDR3 DNA reads as TGCGCCAGCAGCTCCCGGGACGTCTCTGGGGCCAACGTCCTGACTTTC.

The chain has TRBV28 and TRBJ2-5; a weak D match, TRBD1 (6 bases). The CDR3 spans 13 residues. CDR1 MDHEN and CDR2 SYDVKM come from the germline V gene. Deletions cut 5 bases from V and 5 bases from J, with 12 bases between. The CDR3 spells CASSRPDRETQYF. In DNA form, the CDR3 reads TGTGCCAGCAGTCGTCCTGACAGGGAGACCCAGTACTTC.

This chain uses TRBV5-6 with TRBJ2-7; D remains unclear. Germline V gives CDR1 SGHDT, CDR2 YYEEEE. This CDR3 is built from 14 residues. Trimming removed 1 base at V and 3 bases at J, with 11 bases between. The CDR3 loop is CASSLYAVLYEQYF. CDR3 DNA sequence: TGTGCCAGCAGCTTGTATGCGGTCCTCTACGAGCAGTACTTC.

V is TRBV7-6 and J is TRBJ2-2; D call uncertain. The CDR3 contains 15 residues. The V and J ends lost 0 bases and 2 bases respectively, with 7 bases between them. Germline V lookup: CDR1 SGHVS, CDR2 FNYEAQ. The CDR3 is CASSLAQTNTGELFF. CDR3 DNA sequence: TGTGCCAGCAGCTTAGCCCAGACCAACACCGGGGAGCTGTTTTTT.

The rearrangement uses TRBV12-3 or TRBV12-4 and TRBJ1-6, with unresolved D. The CDR3 consists of 12 residues. The V end lost 1 base, the J end lost 10 bases, and 5 bases lay between the germline ends. The CDR3 DNA is TGTGCCAGCAGTTTAGAATCCTCACCCCTCCACTTT. Residues: CASSLESSPLHF.

With respect to this clone: One junction end does not reproduce the germline sequence, and a read error may be involved. The gene calls are TRBV7-3 and TRBJ2-7; TRBD2 is a possible D gene (5 bases). CDR3 length: 15 amino acids. Germline V gene sequence: CDR1 SGHTA, CDR2 FQGTGA. CDR3 sequence: CASSVTRGIFSEQYF. DNA of the CDR3: TGTGCCAGCAGCGTAACTCGGGGTATTTTCTCCGAGCAGTACTTC.

With regard to this clone: The junction shows a germline mismatch at one end, possibly a read error. This chain links TRBV15 with TRBJ1-3, with D uncertain. Looked up from germline, CDR1 is LNHNV and CDR2 is YYDKDF (reference sequence). This CDR3 contains 13 residues. CDR3 region: CATSGQSGDTIYF. The CDR3 nucleotides are TGTGCCACCAGCGGCCAATCTGGAGACACCATATATTTT.

This clone has a handful of counts. The rearrangement uses TRBV7-2 and TRBJ2-1; D remains ambiguous. The CDR3 spans 13 residues. Germline values: CDR1 SGHTA, CDR2 FQGNSA. V lost 5 bases to trimming and J lost 6 bases, with 11 bases between them. The CDR3 sequence is CASSMGESNEQFF. CDR3 bases: TGTGCCAGCAGCATGGGCGAGTCCAATGAGCAGTTCTTC.

This chain links TRBV19 with TRBJ1-1, with D maybe TRBD1 (6 bases). Germline CDR1 reads LNHDA; CDR2 reads SQIVND (reference sequence). The CDR3 has 15 amino acids. V was pared by 5 bases and J by 5 bases, with 18 bases between. The CDR3 region is CASSGDRSVWTEAFF. For the CDR3, the DNA is TGTGCCAGTAGTGGAGACAGGTCCGTGTGGACTGAAGCTTTCTTT.

The chain carries TRBV4-3 and TRBJ1-1, with TRBD1 as a possible D gene (5 bases). Trimming cost V 4 bases and J 3 bases, with 9 bases left between them. The CDR3 sequence is 13 residues long. From germline, CDR1 is LGHNA and CDR2 YSLEER. CDR3 sequence: CASSLARDTEAFF. CDR3 nucleotide sequence: TGCGCCAGCAGCCTAGCCAGGGACACTGAAGCTTTCTTT.

The J gene is TRBJ1-6, the V gene TRBV16, with D unresolved. The CDR3 consists of 12 residues. Germline V gene lookup returns CDR1 KGHSY and CDR2 FQNENV. Trimming removed 4 bases at V and 11 bases at J, with 9 bases between. The CDR3 reads CASSPQAPPLHF. In DNA form, the CDR3 reads TGTGCCAGCAGCCCCCAGGCCCCACCCCTCCACTTT.

The V call is TRBV9, the J call TRBJ2-1, with TRBD2 as a possible D gene (5 bases). The CDR3 is 13 amino acids. V shed 3 bases and J shed 7 bases, with 11 bases lying between them. Germline V lookup: CDR1 SGDLS, CDR2 YYNGEE. CDR3 protein: CASSGPGYNEQFF. CDR3 DNA sequence: TGTGCCAGCAGCGGGCCGGGGTATAATGAGCAGTTCTTC.

This clone has just one count. V usage is TRBV9 and J usage is TRBJ2-2; D is uncertain. Germline CDR1 is SGDLS and CDR2 is YYNGEE. V lost 0 bases to trimming and J lost 0 bases, with 9 bases between them. The CDR3 has 16 amino acids. In nucleotides, the CDR3 is TGTGCCAGCAGCGTAGGCGGCGGAACGAACACCGGGGAGCTGTTTTTT. It codes for CASSVGGGTNTGELFF.

As regards this clone: Additional DNA sequences in this sample encode the identical CDR3. The V call is TRBV27, the J call TRBJ1-2; D gene unclear. Germline lookup yields CDR1 MNHEY and CDR2 SMNVEV (reference sequence). This CDR3 region has 15 residues. V gave up 0 bases and J gave up 3 bases, with 11 bases separating them. Written as DNA, the CDR3 is TGTGCCAGCAGTTTATCTGTGGGTGGGGACTATGGCTACACCTTC. The encoded protein is CASSLSVGGDYGYTF.